The entry below gives a single TCR beta chain sequence along with its context. Trimming left V 10 bases short and J 3 bases short, with 19 bases between. Germline CDR1 and CDR2: MNHEY and SMNVEV (reference sequence). The CDR3 runs 14 residues. The sequenced target, TCR beta, came from blood CD8+ and CD4+ T cells. It was negative isolation that provided the CD8+ and CD4+ T cells, whereas TEMRA cells were enriched by FACS. Reverse transcription of about 0.45 to 1 ug RNA was performed with random hexamers. An immunoSEQ multiplex PCR generated amplified TCR beta CDR3 products spanning 54 Vbeta and 13 Jbeta. Via MiXCR, TCRdb re-called the immunoSEQ multiplex PCR reads, giving one row per CDR3 protein. The sample holds 250,000 to 300,000 distinct CDR3 sequences, over 75% seen once. The sample is drawn from a study of CD8 T cells in Susac syndrome.

The chain carries TRBV27 and TRBJ2-7; D is possibly TRBD2 (6 bases). The receptor comes from a human donor with multiple sclerosis. Sequencing used CD8+ T cells from PBMCs. The DNA of the CDR3 is TGTGCCACTTACCGGGGGTTTGGGAACTACGAGCAGTACTTC. Translated: CATYRGFGNYEQYF.